The source of this T cell receptor (beta chain) is a study of T-cell reconstitution after alpha-beta-depleted transplantation in children (dated by TCRdb to the mid-2010s). Describing the broader study: Using TCR repertoire profiling, the study followed T-cell immune reconstitution in a quantitative way in children after TCRalphabeta/CD19-depleted allogeneic hematopoietic cell transplantation.

Library generation was performed with PCR. TCRdb names Illumina HiSeq 2500 as the instrument used. TCR library preparation used molecular barcoding, with unique molecular identifiers applied to normalize quantification of the TCRbeta repertoire. TCRdb reprocessed the public reads (quality trimming at Q25 with fastp, clone calling with MiXCR) and kept in-frame beta chains. Rows with one shared CDR3 protein collapse into an entry with the most common genes and DNA. For this sample the table gives approximately 290,000 distinct CDR3 sequences, of which approximately 10% were detected only once. Roughly a quarter of the sample is in the top ten clones. What this sample's treatment or condition label stands for: allogeneic hematopoietic cell transplantation with graft depleted of TCRalphabeta T cells and CD19 B cells. The children who served as transplant recipients had been given grafts of TCRalphabeta/CD19-depleted allogeneic hematopoietic cells.

Deletion took 6 bases off V and 5 bases off J, with a span of 10 bases between the germline ends. According to the germline V gene (reference sequence), CDR1 reads DFQATT and CDR2 reads SNEGSKA. Spanning cysteine to phenylalanine, the CDR3 consists of 11 amino acids. Only the CDR3 DNA is retained, 33 bases long and in frame from the first base. General findings and caveats noted by the study authors: The apparently early alphabetaT-cell count recovery about two months after transplant was reportedly dependent on only several hundred rapidly expanded clones derived from non-depleted graft cells. The high TCRbeta diversity at day 60 in some patients was ascribed to recipient T cells and intrathymic progenitors that had survived conditioning. Hyperexpanded clone frequencies declined over subsequent months; after one year, T-cell counts and TCRbeta diversity were mostly attributed to newly produced T cells.

This clonotype was counted ten times or more. It has no known antigen specificity. Per-base quality was not reported, and no clone a single base away is much larger than it. The sequenced sample was peripheral blood, obtained 180 days after TCRalphabeta/CD19-depleted stem cell transplant. This receptor was obtained from a male patient between 2 and 10 years old who had a stem cell transplant for chronic granulomatous disease, so the T cells may come from the graft donor. This sequence uses TRBV20-1 and TRBJ2-5; the D element could tentatively be TRBD1 or TRBD2, as 5 bases agree for each. This receptor carries the CDR3 CSAEGEETQYF. The sequenced DNA: TGCAGTGCGGAAGGGGAGGAGACCCAGTACTTC.